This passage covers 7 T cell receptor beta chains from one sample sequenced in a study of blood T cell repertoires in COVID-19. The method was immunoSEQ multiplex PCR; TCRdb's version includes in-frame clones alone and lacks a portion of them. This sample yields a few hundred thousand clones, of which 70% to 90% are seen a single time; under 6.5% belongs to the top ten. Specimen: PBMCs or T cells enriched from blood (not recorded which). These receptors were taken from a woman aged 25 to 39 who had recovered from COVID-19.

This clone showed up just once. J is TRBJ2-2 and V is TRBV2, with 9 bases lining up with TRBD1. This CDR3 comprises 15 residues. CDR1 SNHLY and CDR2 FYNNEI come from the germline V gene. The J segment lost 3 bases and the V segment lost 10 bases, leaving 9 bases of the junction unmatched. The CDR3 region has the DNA TGTGCCACCGCCAGGGGACAGGGTGACACCGGGGAGCTGTTTTTT. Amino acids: CATARGQGDTGELFF.

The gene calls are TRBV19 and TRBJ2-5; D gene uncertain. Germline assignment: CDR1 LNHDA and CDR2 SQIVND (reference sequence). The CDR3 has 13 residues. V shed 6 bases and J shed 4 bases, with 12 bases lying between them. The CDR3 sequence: CASSEFSIETQYF. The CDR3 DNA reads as TGTGCCAGTAGCGAGTTTTCCATAGAGACCCAGTACTTC.

CDR3 sequence: CAISSGNTEAFF. CDR3 DNA sequence: TGTGCCATAAGCTCCGGGAACACTGAAGCTTTCTTT. J is TRBJ1-1 and V is TRBV19; no reliable D call. Germline V gene lookup returns CDR1 LNHDA and CDR2 SQIVND (reference sequence). V was cut by 10 bases and J by 1 base, with 10 bases left in between. CDR3 length: 12 residues.

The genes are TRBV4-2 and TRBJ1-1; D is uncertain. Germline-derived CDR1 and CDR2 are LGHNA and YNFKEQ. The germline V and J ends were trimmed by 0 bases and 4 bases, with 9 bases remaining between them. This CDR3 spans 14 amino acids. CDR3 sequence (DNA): TGTGCCAGCAGCCAAGATTCGGGGTTCACTGAAGCTTTCTTT. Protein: CASSQDSGFTEAFF.

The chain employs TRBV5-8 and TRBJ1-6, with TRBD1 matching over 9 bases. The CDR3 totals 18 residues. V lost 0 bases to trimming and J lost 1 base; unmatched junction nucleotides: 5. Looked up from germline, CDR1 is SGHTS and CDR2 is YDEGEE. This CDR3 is CASSLVQGAISYNSPLHF. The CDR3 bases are TGTGCCAGCAGCTTGGTACAGGGGGCGATTTCCTATAATTCACCCCTCCACTTT.

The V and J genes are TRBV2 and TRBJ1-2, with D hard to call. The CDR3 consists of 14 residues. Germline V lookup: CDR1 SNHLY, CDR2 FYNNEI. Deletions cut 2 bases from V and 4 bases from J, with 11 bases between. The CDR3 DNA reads TGTGCCAGCAGTGAACTTCGAGCGACCTATGGCTACACCTTC. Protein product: CASSELRATYGYTF.

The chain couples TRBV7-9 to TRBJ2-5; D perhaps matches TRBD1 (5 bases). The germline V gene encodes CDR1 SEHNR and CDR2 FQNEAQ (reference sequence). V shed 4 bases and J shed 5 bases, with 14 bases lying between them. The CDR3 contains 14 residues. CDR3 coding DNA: TGTGCCAGCAGCTCAAAGGGGTCGCGGGAGACCCAGTACTTC. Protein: CASSSKGSRETQYF.